These 14 T cell receptor beta chains originate from one sample sequenced in a study of STAT5B mutations in CD4+ large granular lymphocyte leukemia. Generated by immunoSEQ multiplex PCR, the TCRdb table keeps only in-frame clones and is missing some. The table includes about 22,000 clones, under 80% detected once. The material sequenced was CD4+ T cells from blood buffy coats. All receptors come from a human donor in good health.

This sequence joins TRBV2 and TRBJ2-1; 8 nucleotides match TRBD2. Per germline, CDR1 SNHLY and CDR2 FYNNEI. Trimming took 9 bases from V and 5 from J; bases not matched to a gene: 12. CDR3 size: 15 residues. CDR3 coding DNA: TGTGCCAGGAGCCAAAACGAACTAGCGGACAATGAGCAGTTCTTC. Protein product: CARSQNELADNEQFF.

The chain is built from TRBV5-4 and TRBJ2-7, with 10 bases matching TRBD1. V trimming: 4 bases; J trimming: 6 bases; junction bases outside the gene matches: 10. CDR1 SGHNT and CDR2 YYREEE come from the germline V gene (reference sequence). The CDR3 totals 15 residues. CDR3 loop: CASSRDRGSRGEQYF. CDR3 DNA sequence: TGTGCCAGCAGCCGGGACAGGGGATCTAGAGGCGAGCAGTACTTC.

V usage is TRBV7-2 and J usage is TRBJ1-2; D ambiguous. Germline V CDR1 and CDR2: SGHTA, FQGNSA. Trimming cost V 5 bases and J 8 bases, with 18 bases left between them. This CDR3 has 14 amino acids. CDR3 amino acids: CASSPAGGVGGYTF. CDR3 DNA: TGTGCCAGCAGCCCCGCCGGTGGGGTCGGCGGCTACACCTTC.

The genes are TRBV9 and TRBJ2-1; D call uncertain. The CDR3 runs to 15 residues. The germline V and J ends were trimmed by 0 bases and 4 bases, with 11 bases remaining between them. Germline loops: CDR1 SGDLS, CDR2 YYNGEE. The CDR3: CASSVAANPYNEQFF. The CDR3, as DNA: TGTGCCAGCAGCGTAGCGGCGAACCCTTACAATGAGCAGTTCTTC. The variable domain in full, with the rest retrieved from reference TRBV9 and TRBJ2-1, is DSGVTQTPKHLITATGQRVTLRCSPRSGDLSVYWYQQSLDQGLQFLIQYYNGEERAKGNILERFSAQQFPDLHSELNLSSLELGDSALYFCASSVAANPYNEQFFGPGTRLTVL.

The chain joins TRBV5-1 to TRBJ1-2; D unclear. From germline, CDR1 is SGHRS and CDR2 YFSETQ. V lost 4 bases and J lost 4, with 17 bases in between. The CDR3 loop spans 15 amino acids. CDR3 coding DNA: TGCGCCAGCAGCCCGGAGGCGGACGGAAGCTATGGCTACACCTTC. It codes for CASSPEADGSYGYTF.

The J gene is TRBJ2-3, the V gene TRBV7-2; D unresolved. With 5 bases removed from V and 2 bases from J, the gap between germline ends came to 8 bases. The germline V gene encodes CDR1 SGHTA and CDR2 FQGNSA. The CDR3 is 13 amino acids. CDR3 bases: TGTGCCAGCAGCACCCACCCCACAGATACGCAGTATTTT. Its translation: CASSTHPTDTQYF.

V and J are TRBV29-1 and TRBJ2-7; TRBD1 agrees at 12 bases. V was clipped by 1 base and J by 4 bases; unmatched bases: 2. Germline lookup yields CDR1 SQVTM and CDR2 ANQGSEA. There are 14 residues in the CDR3. CDR3 sequence (DNA): TGCAGCGTTGAAGCGGGACAGGGGGCATACGAGCAGTACTTC. Protein: CSVEAGQGAYEQYF.

The chain uses TRBV27 and TRBJ1-4; 10 positions agree with TRBD1. Germline V gene data show CDR1 as MNHEY and CDR2 as SMNVEV (reference sequence). The CDR3 length is 15 residues. V shed 6 bases, J shed 7 bases, and the junction held 8 bases outside the gene matches. The CDR3 sequence: CASSTLGQGTEKLFF. In DNA form, the CDR3 reads TGTGCCAGCAGCACCTTGGGACAGGGGACTGAAAAACTGTTTTTT.

This chain links TRBV5-1 with TRBJ2-1, with D uncertain. V was pared by 3 bases and J by 7 bases, with 14 bases between. The CDR3 runs 14 residues. CDR1 is SGHRS and CDR2 is YFSETQ in the germline V gene. The CDR3 loop reads CASSSDTVGNEQFF. CDR3 DNA sequence: TGCGCCAGCAGCTCGGATACAGTAGGGAATGAGCAGTTCTTC.

This chain links TRBV28 with TRBJ2-1; no reliable D call. Germline V gene data show CDR1 as MDHEN and CDR2 as SYDVKM. Deletions cut 10 bases from V and 9 bases from J, with 22 bases between. The CDR3 length is 14 residues. The CDR3: CATRIGRARSEQFF. Written as DNA, the CDR3 is TGTGCCACCCGCATCGGACGGGCACGTAGTGAGCAGTTCTTC. Full variable domain (outside the CDR3, taken from reference TRBV28 and TRBJ2-1): DVKVTQSSRYLVKRTGEKVFLECVQDMDHENMFWYRQDPGLGLRLIYFSYDVKMKEKGDIPEGYSVSREKKERFSLILESASTNQTSMYLCATRIGRARSEQFFGPGTRLTVL.

This chain joins TRBV27 and TRBJ1-3; a possible D gene is TRBD1 (5 bases). Germline CDR1 reads MNHEY; CDR2 reads SMNVEV (reference sequence). This CDR3 spans 13 amino acids. V dropped 2 bases and J dropped 4 bases, with 6 bases sitting between them. Written as DNA, the CDR3 is TGTGCCAGCAGTTTAGGGGACGGAAACACCATATATTTT. This gives the protein CASSLGDGNTIYF.

The V and J genes are TRBV4-2 and TRBJ2-7; 9 nucleotides agree with TRBD1. CDR3 size: 18 residues. The V gene end was trimmed by 1 base and the J gene end by 4 bases; junction bases not matched to a gene: 14. The germline CDR1 and CDR2 sequences are LGHNA and YNFKEQ. The CDR3 loop reads CASSQGIWDRARSYEQYF. The CDR3, as DNA: TGTGCCAGCAGCCAAGGTATTTGGGACAGGGCTAGATCTTACGAGCAGTACTTC.

This clone showed up just once. This chain uses TRBV19 with TRBJ2-1, with TRBD2 as a possible D gene (6 bases). Germline loops: CDR1 LNHDA, CDR2 SQIVND (reference sequence). V was trimmed by 1 base and J by 8 bases, leaving 12 bases between them. The CDR3 extends over 14 amino acids. CDR3 region: CASSIGLGIDEQFF. The CDR3 nucleotides read TGTGCCAGTAGTATAGGACTAGGTATCGATGAGCAGTTCTTC.

This rearrangement joins TRBV11-2 to TRBJ2-3, with 10 bases identical to TRBD2. The CDR3 is 15 amino acids. Germline V lookup: CDR1 SGHAT, CDR2 FQNNGV. V was pared by 8 bases and J by 2 bases, with 7 bases of the junction left unmatched. The CDR3 region has the DNA TGTGCCAGCCGTAGCGGGGGGCCCCTCACAGATACGCAGTATTTT. Translation gives CASRSGGPLTDTQYF.